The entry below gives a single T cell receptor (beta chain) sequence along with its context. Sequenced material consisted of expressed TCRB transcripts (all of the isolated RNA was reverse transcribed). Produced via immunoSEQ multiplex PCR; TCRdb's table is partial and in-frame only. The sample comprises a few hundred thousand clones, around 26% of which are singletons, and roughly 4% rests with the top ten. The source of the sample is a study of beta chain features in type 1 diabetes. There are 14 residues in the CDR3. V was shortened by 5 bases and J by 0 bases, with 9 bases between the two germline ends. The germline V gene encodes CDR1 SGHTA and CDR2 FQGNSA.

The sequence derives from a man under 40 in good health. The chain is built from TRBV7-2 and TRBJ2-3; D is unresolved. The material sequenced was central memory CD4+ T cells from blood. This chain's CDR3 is CASSEASSTDTQYF. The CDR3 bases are TGTGCCAGCAGCGAGGCTTCTAGCACAGATACGCAGTATTTT.